Listed here is a single TCR beta chain. Its antigen is still unknown. Isolated RNA was reverse transcribed in full, so expressed TCRB transcripts were sequenced. Only in-frame clones appear in the TCRdb table, and some are missing; sequencing was by immunoSEQ multiplex PCR. The table lists around 300,000 clones, roughly 11% of them singletons. One heparinised blood draw, averaging about 120 mL, came from each donor. This CDR3 spans 14 amino acids. CDR1 and CDR2 from the germline V gene are MDHEN and SYDVKM. The germline V and J ends were trimmed by 4 bases and 3 bases, with 13 bases remaining between them. The source of the sample is a study of beta chain features in type 1 diabetes. Study-wide context: All of the samples together had approximately 99 million sorted cells examined. Points from the study as a whole: Shorter TCRB CDR3s, moderately but significantly so, were found in Type 1 diabetes patients in all four CD4+ subsets.

The TCR was taken from a woman in her 30s in good health. Sequenced material: naive CD4+ T cells from blood. The rearrangement links TRBV28 to TRBJ2-7, with D perhaps matching TRBD1 (5 bases). The DNA of the CDR3 is TGTGCCAGCAGTTCTGGACAAGCACTCTACGAGCAGTACTTC. Protein sequence: CASSSGQALYEQYF.